The entry that follows covers one TCR beta chain sequence. Its antigen is undetermined. The data derive from a study of a mutant IDH1 vaccine in newly diagnosed glioma. Looking at the study overall: The treated population exhibited a male proportion of about 60%, a female proportion of 37.5%, and a mean age of roughly 39 years. General study points: Top-clonotype changes in peripheral T cells seemed unrelated to pseudoprogression.

The repertoire was sequenced with immunoSEQ multiplex PCR; TCRdb's copy has only in-frame clones and lacks some. The profile shows about 98,000 clones, 70% to 90% of them singletons. The time point: baseline, week 1 (first vaccination visit). Specified treatment: pre-vaccination baseline after standard-of-care therapy. Trimming removed 6 bases from V and 4 bases from J, with 18 bases in between. This CDR3 is built from 14 residues. The germline CDR1 and CDR2 sequences are SQVTM and ANQGSEA. The sequenced sample was PBMCs, obtained from a glioma patient treated with radiotherapy, temozolomide or both. This chain connects TRBV29-1 to TRBJ1-2; TRBD1 is a possible D gene (5 bases). The sequence was collected from a woman aged 45-65 years with glioma. The CDR3 nucleotides are TGCAGCGTGGGACTTCAAGGGGTCTCCTATGGCTACACCTTC. This sequence encodes CSVGLQGVSYGYTF.